The next 19 T cell receptor beta chains were all read from a single sample in a study of blood T cell repertoires in COVID-19. TCRdb's table, derived via immunoSEQ multiplex PCR, lists solely in-frame clones and lacks some. The sample holds tens of thousands of clones; roughly nine tenths are singletons and the top ten take approximately 1.5%. Specimen: peripheral blood. These receptor sequences come from a man in his sixties with acute or convalescent COVID-19.

J is TRBJ1-6 and V is TRBV6-5, with TRBD1 as a possible D gene (5 bases). This CDR3 contains 13 residues. Germline CDR1 reads MNHEY; CDR2 reads SVGAGI. V was cut by 9 bases and J by 10 bases, with 16 bases left in between. CDR3 region: CASCKGIGSPLHF. The CDR3 DNA reads TGTGCCAGTTGTAAGGGGATAGGATCACCCCTCCACTTT.

V gene TRBV29-1 combines with J gene TRBJ1-2; D gene uncertain. The CDR3 loop spans 12 amino acids. Germline V CDR1 and CDR2: SQVTM, ANQGSEA. The V and J ends lost 4 bases and 8 bases respectively, with 14 bases between them. The CDR3 DNA reads TGCAGCGTTGGGACCACGGGAGGAGGCTACACCTTC. Amino acids: CSVGTTGGGYTF.

The chain links TRBV7-9 to TRBJ1-5; 9 positions match TRBD1. Germline lookup yields CDR1 SEHNR and CDR2 FQNEAQ (reference sequence). The CDR3 is 15 residues long. Losses at the gene ends were 4 bases for V and 3 bases for J; bases not matched to a gene: 4. In nucleotides, the CDR3 is TGTGCCAGCAGCTCAGACAGGGGGGCCAATCAGCCCCAGCATTTT. Amino acid sequence: CASSSDRGANQPQHF.

The chain joins TRBV7-9 to TRBJ1-3; a weak D match, TRBD1 (6 bases). CDR1 and CDR2 from the germline V gene are SEHNR and FQNEAQ (reference sequence). The CDR3 has 17 amino acids. V was clipped by 5 bases and J by 2 bases, with 19 bases between them. CDR3 in amino acids: CASSTRGSGDTGNTIYF. CDR3 DNA: TGTGCCAGCAGCACCCGCGGCTCAGGGGACACTGGAAACACCATATATTTT.

V and J are TRBV27 and TRBJ2-1; 10 nucleotides agree with TRBD1. This CDR3 comprises 17 residues. Germline CDR1 reads MNHEY; CDR2 reads SMNVEV (reference sequence). J was trimmed by 4 bases and V by 6 bases; bases with no gene match: 12. Here the CDR3 DNA reads TGTGCCAGCAGCCTCATGACCGGGACAGGGGCTTACAATGAGCAGTTCTTC. Translated, it gives CASSLMTGTGAYNEQFF.

The chain combines TRBV27 with TRBJ2-3, with D tentatively TRBD2 (5 bases). Trimming removed 3 bases at V and 6 bases at J, with 19 bases between. Germline V gene lookup returns CDR1 MNHEY and CDR2 SMNVEV (reference sequence). This CDR3 is 16 amino acids long. CDR3 coding DNA: TGTGCCAGCAGTTTCCGCGGGTCTGGAAGTGGGGATACGCAGTATTTT. This codes for CASSFRGSGSGDTQYF.

The rearrangement joins TRBV7-9 to TRBJ2-3; TRBD1 aligns across 9 bases. Germline CDR1 is SEHNR and CDR2 is FQNEAQ (reference sequence). The trim removed 1 base at V and 4 bases at J, leaving 12 bases unmatched. The CDR3 loop spans 18 amino acids. CDR3 sequence: CASSLVLPGQGSSDTQYF. Written as DNA, the CDR3 is TGTGCCAGCAGCTTAGTGCTACCGGGACAGGGTTCGTCAGATACGCAGTATTTT.

The chain uses TRBV2 and TRBJ1-2; TRBD1 might be the D (6 bases). The CDR3 runs to 13 residues. The germline CDR1 and CDR2 sequences are SNHLY and FYNNEI. Trimming shortened V by 4 bases and J by 8 bases, and 14 bases separated the two germline ends. In DNA form, the CDR3 reads TGTGCCAGCAGTGGGGACATTGGAAGAGGCTACACCTTC. Protein sequence: CASSGDIGRGYTF.

In its sample, this clone was seen once. The sample carries other DNA sequences with the same CDR3. The chain links TRBV11-2 to TRBJ1-1, with TRBD1 as a possible D gene (5 bases). The CDR3 spans 13 residues. V was pared by 5 bases and J by 1 base, with 8 bases between. CDR1 is SGHAT, CDR2 FQNNGV, per germline. This CDR3 is CASSRDRNTEAFF. The CDR3 DNA reads as TGTGCCAGCAGCCGAGACAGGAACACTGAAGCTTTCTTT.

This clone was counted a few times. The chain joins TRBV29-1 to TRBJ2-7, with TRBD1 identical over 7 bases. This CDR3 region has 14 residues. The V and J ends lost 6 bases and 7 bases, in that order; junction bases with no gene match: 15. Per germline, CDR1 SQVTM and CDR2 ANQGSEA. The CDR3 sequence: CSVNPGTVSSEQYF. The CDR3 DNA sequence: TGCAGCGTAAATCCCGGGACAGTTAGTAGTGAGCAGTACTTC.

The chain employs TRBV14 and TRBJ1-3; D remains ambiguous. The germline CDR1 and CDR2 sequences are SGHDN and FVKESK. Trimming stripped 6 bases from V and 1 base from J, with 13 bases between. This CDR3 is built from 15 residues. The DNA of the CDR3 is TGTGCCAGCAGTTCCGGGGTATTATCTGGAAACACCATATATTTT. This sequence encodes CASSSGVLSGNTIYF.

The chain joins TRBV7-9 to TRBJ2-3; tentative D call: TRBD1 (6 bases). Germline V CDR1 and CDR2: SEHNR, FQNEAQ (reference sequence). V lost 5 bases, J lost 0 bases, and 9 bases lay in between. The CDR3 has 14 residues. CDR3 residues: CASSGTRSTDTQYF. The CDR3 DNA is TGTGCCAGCAGCGGGACACGCAGCACAGATACGCAGTATTTT.

This chain links TRBV5-1 with TRBJ2-5; D gene ambiguous. CDR1 and CDR2 (germline): SGHRS, YFSETQ. The CDR3 loop spans 13 amino acids. V was shortened by 4 bases and J by 2 bases, with 9 bases between the two germline ends. The CDR3 loop reads CASSRSLQETQYF. DNA for the CDR3: TGCGCCAGCAGCCGGAGTTTACAAGAGACCCAGTACTTC.

The chain uses TRBV7-9 and TRBJ1-5; TRBD1 aligns across 9 bases. V lost 7 bases, J lost 0 bases, and 16 bases stayed unmatched. This CDR3 is built from 19 residues. Germline V CDR1 and CDR2: SEHNR, FQNEAQ (reference sequence). The CDR3 sequence: CASNMTGTGSVNSNQPQHF. The CDR3 DNA sequence: TGTGCCAGCAACATGACCGGGACAGGGAGTGTCAATAGCAATCAGCCCCAGCATTTT.

The J gene is TRBJ1-5, the V gene TRBV2; 7 bases align to TRBD1. The ends lost 4 bases at V and 5 bases at J; junction bases unmatched: 8. The CDR3 consists of 15 residues. CDR1 is SNHLY, CDR2 FYNNEI, per germline. DNA of the CDR3: TGTGCCAGCAGTGCGGGACAGTTTAGGTATCAGCCCCAGCATTTT. Translated, it gives CASSAGQFRYQPQHF.

This clone has only a few counts. The chain couples TRBV27 to TRBJ1-1; D remains unclear. CDR1 MNHEY and CDR2 SMNVEV come from the germline V gene (reference sequence). The CDR3 runs to 16 residues. V lost 5 bases, J lost 4 bases, and 20 bases lay in between. CDR3 bases: TGTGCCAGCAGTCCGGGGAGCCAGGATACCTTCACTGAAGCTTTCTTT. Protein product: CASSPGSQDTFTEAFF.

This CDR3 reads CASSQGGDYSWVSGANVLTF. Written as DNA, the CDR3 is TGTGCCAGCAGCCAAGGGGGGGATTATTCCTGGGTCTCTGGGGCCAACGTCCTGACTTTC. V usage is TRBV3-1 (or the pseudogene TRBV3-2) and J usage is TRBJ2-6; D might be TRBD2 (6 bases). CDR1 is LGHDT, CDR2 YNNKEL, per germline (reference sequence). CDR3 length equals 20 residues. Deletions cut 1 base from V and 0 bases from J, with 19 bases between.

The chain uses TRBV5-1 and TRBJ2-1, with D unresolved. V lost 4 bases and J 0 bases, leaving 11 bases between the germline ends. Germline V lookup: CDR1 SGHRS, CDR2 YFSETQ. CDR3 length equals 15 residues. The CDR3 region is CASSPTESSYNEQFF. CDR3 nucleotides: TGCGCCAGCAGCCCTACAGAGAGCTCCTACAATGAGCAGTTCTTC.

As regards this clone: Other DNA variants within this sample encode the same CDR3. The rearrangement uses TRBV19 and TRBJ1-1, with D tentatively TRBD1 (6 bases). The germline V gene has CDR1 LNHDA and CDR2 SQIVND (reference sequence). The germline V and J ends were trimmed by 3 bases and 4 bases, with 9 bases remaining between them. The CDR3 consists of 13 residues. The chain's CDR3 is CASSIQQGTEAFF. The CDR3 region has the DNA TGTGCCAGTAGTATTCAACAGGGCACTGAAGCTTTCTTT.